The present T cell receptor beta chain was sequenced within a study of shared clonotypes between healthy human individuals. Regarding this clone: Its antigen is unknown.

The naive CD8 subset, CD45RO-negative cells positively selected for CCR7, excluded terminally differentiated effector memory CD45RA+ cells. Trimming cost V 2 bases and J 4 bases; bases outside gene matches: 18. The CDR3 has 19 amino acids. The germline CDR1 and CDR2 sequences are SGHVS and FQNEAQ. Using about 190 ng DNA, approximately 30,000 T cell genomes, the sorted-subset replicate PCRs were run. Methods used by the authors: Because ImmunoSEQ provided only junction sequences with no quality scores, the filtering differed. The repertoire was sequenced with immunoSEQ multiplex PCR; TCRdb's copy has only in-frame clones and lacks some. The V and J calls and clone size come from that table; D and trimming were worked out from the DNA. The sample holds approximately 740,000 clones, over 90% seen once. Study findings and constraints: Shared clonotypes: approximately 5% naive CD4, around 4% naive CD8, roughly 2.2% memory CD4, approximately 0.37% memory CD8.

The gene calls are TRBV7-8 and TRBJ2-7, with 9 bases that match TRBD2. The specimen sequenced was naive CD8+ T cells sorted from blood. This TCR was recovered from a man under 40 in good health. This chain's CDR3 is CASSLWLSGRVERMYEQYF. Written as DNA, the CDR3 is TGTGCCAGCAGCTTATGGCTTAGCGGGAGAGTCGAACGAATGTACGAGCAGTACTTC.